This T cell receptor (beta chain) emerged from a study of OX40 agonist ivuxolimab in advanced cancers. The timepoints at which blood was sampled were baseline, cycle 4 day 1, and cycle 7 day 1. The CDR3 has 15 residues. Germline assignment: CDR1 MDHEN and CDR2 SYDVKM. With 5 bases removed from V and 3 bases from J, the gap between germline ends came to 17 bases. Clones were read by immunoSEQ multiplex PCR, and TCRdb kept only the in-frame ones, dropping some. The data contain around 53,000 clones, 65% to 85% of them singletons. The chain couples TRBV28 to TRBJ2-7; a weak D match, TRBD2 (5 bases). The TCR originated in an adult with an advanced solid tumor such as melanoma, head and neck, liver or kidney cancer. Here the sequenced sample was CD4+ or CD8+ T cells sorted from blood, taken in a trial of the OX40 agonist ivuxolimab. CDR3 sequence reads: CASSPKSTNGYEQYF. As DNA, the CDR3 is TGTGCCAGCAGTCCCAAGTCGACTAACGGCTACGAGCAGTACTTC.